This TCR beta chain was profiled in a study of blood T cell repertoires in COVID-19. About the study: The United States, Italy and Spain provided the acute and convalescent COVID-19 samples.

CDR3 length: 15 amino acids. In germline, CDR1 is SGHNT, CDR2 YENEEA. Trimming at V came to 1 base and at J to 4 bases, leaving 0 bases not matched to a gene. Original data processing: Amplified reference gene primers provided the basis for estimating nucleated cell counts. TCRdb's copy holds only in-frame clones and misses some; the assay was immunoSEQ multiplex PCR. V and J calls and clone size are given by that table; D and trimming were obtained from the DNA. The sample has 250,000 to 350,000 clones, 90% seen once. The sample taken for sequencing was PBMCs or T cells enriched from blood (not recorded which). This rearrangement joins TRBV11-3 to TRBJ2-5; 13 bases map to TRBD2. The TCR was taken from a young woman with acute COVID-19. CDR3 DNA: TGTGCCAGCAGCTTAGGACTAGCGGGAGGAGAGACCCAGTACTTC. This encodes CASSLGLAGGETQYF.